The 2 T cell receptor beta chains below all came from one sample that was sequenced in a study of blood T cell repertoires in COVID-19. Profiled with immunoSEQ multiplex PCR; TCRdb holds only in-frame clones, not every one. The sample consists of a few hundred thousand clones, around nine tenths of them appearing once. The sample was peripheral blood. These receptors were obtained from a man aged 60 to 69 who had recovered from COVID-19.

The chain combines TRBV19 with TRBJ2-3, with TRBD1 matching 9 bases. From germline, CDR1 is LNHDA and CDR2 SQIVND (reference sequence). CDR3 length: 12 residues. V dropped 5 bases and J dropped 10; count of bases not matched to a gene: 4. CDR3 sequence: CASSRDRDAQYF. In nucleotides, the CDR3 is TGTGCCAGTAGTCGGGACAGGGACGCGCAGTATTTT. Full variable domain (missing parts from reference TRBV19 and TRBJ2-3): DGGITQSPKYLFRKEGQNVTLSCEQNLNHDAMYWYRQDPGQGLRLIYYSQIVNDFQKGDIAEGYSVSREKKESFPLTVTSAQKNPTAFYLCASSRDRDAQYFGPGTRLTVL.

The V gene is TRBV7-2, the J gene TRBJ2-5; D is perhaps TRBD1 (5 bases). CDR3 size: 14 residues. The V gene lost 2 bases and the J gene lost 2 bases, with 9 bases spanning the gap. The germline gives CDR1 SGHTA, CDR2 FQGNSA. CDR3 sequence: CASSLQGGQETQYF. CDR3 DNA sequence: TGTGCCAGCAGCTTACAGGGTGGACAAGAGACCCAGTACTTC.